This T cell receptor (beta chain) came from a study of T cell changes during pregnancy in multiple sclerosis. The table came from immunoSEQ multiplex PCR; TCRdb's copy has only in-frame clones and leaves some out. Of approximately 32,000 clones in the sample, around 90% were seen once. The CDR3 totals 16 residues. The V and J ends lost 4 bases and 4 bases respectively, with 19 bases between them. Germline-derived CDR1 and CDR2 are MDHEN and SYDVKM. The table lists this clone with a few counts. Sequenced here: CD8+ T cells from peripheral blood mononuclear cells, sampled in the first trimester of pregnancy. The V gene is TRBV28, the J gene TRBJ2-5; D may be TRBD1 (7 bases). The clonotype originates from a female donor with multiple sclerosis, enrolled in a pregnancy study. The CDR3 nucleotides read TGTGCCAGCAGTTCACGGACAGGCCTGGGGGGAGAGACCCAGTACTTC. It is translated as CASSSRTGLGGETQYF.